The clone carrying this TCR beta chain was counted a few times. From germline, CDR1 is SGHTA and CDR2 FQGNSA. The CDR3 totals 16 residues. Trimming removed 4 bases from V and 4 bases from J; junction bases left unmatched: 9. The sample comes from a study of blood T cell repertoires in COVID-19. Across the study: COVID-19 samples, acute and convalescent, were from the United States, Italy and Spain. Nucleic acid was either cDNA or gDNA, and it came from T cells, B-cell-depleted T cells, or PBMCs.

Using immunoSEQ multiplex PCR, the repertoire was profiled, and TCRdb retains in-frame clones only, with some absent. The sample lists about 59,000 clones; approximately 92% were seen once. This sequence joins TRBV7-2 and TRBJ2-1, with 8 bases aligning to TRBD2. This TCR derives from a man aged 80 or over with acute or convalescent COVID-19. Sequenced input: peripheral blood. The DNA of the CDR3 is TGTGCCAGCAGCTCGGCCAGCGGGGGTGCTTACAATGAGCAGTTCTTC. This translates into CASSSASGGAYNEQFF.